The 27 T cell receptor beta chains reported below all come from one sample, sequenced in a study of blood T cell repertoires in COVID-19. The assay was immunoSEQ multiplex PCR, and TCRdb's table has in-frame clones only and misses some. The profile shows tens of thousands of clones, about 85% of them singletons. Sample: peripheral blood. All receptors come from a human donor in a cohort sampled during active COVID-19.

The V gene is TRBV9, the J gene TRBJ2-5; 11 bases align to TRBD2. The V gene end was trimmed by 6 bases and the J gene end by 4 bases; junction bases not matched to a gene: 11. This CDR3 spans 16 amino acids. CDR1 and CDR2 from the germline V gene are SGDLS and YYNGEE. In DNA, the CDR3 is TGTGCCAGCACCGGGACTAGCGGTTCCTGGGGAGAGACCCAGTACTTC. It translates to CASTGTSGSWGETQYF.

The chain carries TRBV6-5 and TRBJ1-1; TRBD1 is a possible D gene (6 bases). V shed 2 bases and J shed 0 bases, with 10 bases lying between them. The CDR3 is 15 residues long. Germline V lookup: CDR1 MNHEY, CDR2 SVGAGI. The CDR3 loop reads CASSYEGGLNTEAFF. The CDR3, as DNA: TGTGCCAGCAGTTACGAAGGGGGATTGAACACTGAAGCTTTCTTT.

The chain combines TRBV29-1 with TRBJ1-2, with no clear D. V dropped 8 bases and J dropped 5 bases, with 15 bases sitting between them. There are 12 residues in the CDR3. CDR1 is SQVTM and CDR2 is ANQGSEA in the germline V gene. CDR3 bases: TGCAGCACCGGGGAGGGTCCGTATGGCTACACCTTC. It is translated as CSTGEGPYGYTF.

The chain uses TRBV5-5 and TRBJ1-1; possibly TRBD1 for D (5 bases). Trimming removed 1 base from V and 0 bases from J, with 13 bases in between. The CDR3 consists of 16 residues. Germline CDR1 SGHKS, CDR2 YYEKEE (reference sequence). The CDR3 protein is CASSLKTGIMNTEAFF. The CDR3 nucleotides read TGTGCCAGCAGCTTGAAAACAGGCATAATGAACACTGAAGCTTTCTTT. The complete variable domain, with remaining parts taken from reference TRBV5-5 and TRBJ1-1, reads DAGVTQSPTHLIKTRGQQVTLRCSPISGHKSVSWYQQVLGQGPQFIFQYYEKEERGRGNFPDRFSARQFPNYSSELNVNALLLGDSALYLCASSLKTGIMNTEAFFGQGTRLTVV.

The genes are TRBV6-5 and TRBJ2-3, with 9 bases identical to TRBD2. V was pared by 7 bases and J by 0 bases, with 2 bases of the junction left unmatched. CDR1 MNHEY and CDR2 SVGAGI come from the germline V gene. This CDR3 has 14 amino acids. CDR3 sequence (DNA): TGTGCCAGCAAACTAGCGGGTAGCACAGATACGCAGTATTTT. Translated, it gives CASKLAGSTDTQYF.

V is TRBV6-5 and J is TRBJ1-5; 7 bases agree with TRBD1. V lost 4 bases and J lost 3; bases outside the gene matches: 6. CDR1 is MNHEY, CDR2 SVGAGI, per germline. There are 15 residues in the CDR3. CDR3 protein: CASSLGQRNNQPQHF. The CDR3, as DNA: TGTGCCAGCAGTTTGGGACAGCGAAACAATCAGCCCCAGCATTTT.

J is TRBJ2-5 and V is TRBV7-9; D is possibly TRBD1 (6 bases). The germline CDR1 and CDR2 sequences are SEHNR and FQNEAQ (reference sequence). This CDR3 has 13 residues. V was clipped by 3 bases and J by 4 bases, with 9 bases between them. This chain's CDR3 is CASSLSGVETQYF. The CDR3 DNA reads TGTGCCAGCAGCTTGTCAGGGGTAGAGACCCAGTACTTC.

The CDR3 coding sequence is TGTGCCAGCAGCCGCCCGCCCGGCGGGGGCGAGCAGTACTTC. Translated: CASSRPPGGGEQYF. This chain links TRBV5-6 with TRBJ2-7; 7 bases line up with TRBD2. The trim removed 4 bases at V and 6 bases at J, leaving 10 bases unmatched. There are 14 residues in the CDR3. Germline-derived CDR1 and CDR2 are SGHDT and YYEEEE.

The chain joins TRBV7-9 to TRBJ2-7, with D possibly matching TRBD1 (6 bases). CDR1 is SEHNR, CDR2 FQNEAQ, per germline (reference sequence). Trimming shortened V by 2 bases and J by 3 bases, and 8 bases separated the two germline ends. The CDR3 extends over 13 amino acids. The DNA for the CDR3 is TGTGCCAGCAGCTTACCACAGGGCTACGAGCAGTACTTC. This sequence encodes CASSLPQGYEQYF.

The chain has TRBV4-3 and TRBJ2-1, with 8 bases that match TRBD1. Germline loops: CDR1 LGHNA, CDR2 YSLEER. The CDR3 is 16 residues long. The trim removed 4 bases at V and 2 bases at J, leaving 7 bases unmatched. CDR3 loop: CASSLYGTGTYNEQFF. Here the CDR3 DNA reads TGCGCCAGCAGCCTTTATGGGACAGGAACCTACAATGAGCAGTTCTTC.

The CDR3 DNA is TGTGCCAGCAGCGAGGGATTCAATCAGCCCCAGCATTTT. This gives the protein CASSEGFNQPQHF. The chain carries TRBV2 and TRBJ1-5, with no clear D. Germline V CDR1 and CDR2: SNHLY, FYNNEI. The V end lost 6 bases, the J end lost 3 bases, and 9 bases lay between the germline ends. This CDR3 comprises 13 residues.

The CDR3 region has the DNA TGTGCCAGCAGATCCGGGACTAGCGCTACAGATACGCAGTATTTT. It specifies CASRSGTSATDTQYF. V gene TRBV6-5 combines with J gene TRBJ2-3, with 10 bases that match TRBD2. Germline CDR1 MNHEY, CDR2 SVGAGI. Trimming at V came to 6 bases and at J to 3 bases, leaving 6 bases not matched to a gene. The CDR3 consists of 15 residues.

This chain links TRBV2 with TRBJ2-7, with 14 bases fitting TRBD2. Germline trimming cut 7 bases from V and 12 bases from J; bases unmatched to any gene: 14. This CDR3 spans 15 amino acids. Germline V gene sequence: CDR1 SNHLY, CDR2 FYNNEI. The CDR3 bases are TGTGCCAGCACTCCATCCCCGGGACTAGCGGGAGTTTCGTACTTC. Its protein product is CASTPSPGLAGVSYF.

In nucleotides, the CDR3 is TGTGCCAGCAGTTTATCCTCCGGCTATGGCTACACCTTC. This sequence encodes CASSLSSGYGYTF. The gene calls are TRBV28 and TRBJ1-2, with no clear D. Germline V lookup: CDR1 MDHEN, CDR2 SYDVKM. The CDR3 has 13 amino acids. The V end lost 1 base, the J end lost 4 bases, and 7 bases lay between the germline ends.

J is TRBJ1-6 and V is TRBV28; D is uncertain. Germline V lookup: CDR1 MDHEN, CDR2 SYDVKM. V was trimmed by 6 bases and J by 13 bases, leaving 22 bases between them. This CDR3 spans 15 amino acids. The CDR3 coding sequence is TGTGCCAGCAGCACGGGTACTCTGACGGGCGGGCCCCTCCACTTT. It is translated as CASSTGTLTGGPLHF.

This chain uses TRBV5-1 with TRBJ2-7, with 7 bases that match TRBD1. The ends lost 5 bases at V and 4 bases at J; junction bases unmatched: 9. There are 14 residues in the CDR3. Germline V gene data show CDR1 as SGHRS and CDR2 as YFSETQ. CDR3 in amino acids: CASRSRGRGYEQYF. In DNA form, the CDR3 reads TGCGCCAGCAGATCGAGGGGCAGGGGGTACGAGCAGTACTTC. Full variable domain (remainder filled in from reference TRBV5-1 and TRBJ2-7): KAGVTQTPRYLIKTRGQQVTLSCSPISGHRSVSWYQQTPGQGLQFLFEYFSETQRNKGNFPGRFSGRQFSNSRSEMNVSTLELGDSALYLCASRSRGRGYEQYFGPGTRLTVT.

Here the CDR3 reads CASSPQREARKFF. For the CDR3, the DNA is TGTGCCAGCTCACCACAGCGGGAGGCCCGTAAGTTCTTC. This chain uses TRBV18 with TRBJ2-1; 9 nucleotides line up with TRBD2. The germline V gene has CDR1 KGHSH and CDR2 LQKENI. J gave up 14 bases and V 1 base, and 6 bases lay outside the gene matches. The CDR3 is 13 residues long.

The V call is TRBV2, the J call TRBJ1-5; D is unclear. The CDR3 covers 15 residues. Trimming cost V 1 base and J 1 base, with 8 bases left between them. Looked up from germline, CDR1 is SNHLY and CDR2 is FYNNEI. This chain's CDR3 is CASSEVAVSNQPQHF. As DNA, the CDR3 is TGTGCCAGCAGTGAAGTGGCTGTCAGCAATCAGCCCCAGCATTTT.

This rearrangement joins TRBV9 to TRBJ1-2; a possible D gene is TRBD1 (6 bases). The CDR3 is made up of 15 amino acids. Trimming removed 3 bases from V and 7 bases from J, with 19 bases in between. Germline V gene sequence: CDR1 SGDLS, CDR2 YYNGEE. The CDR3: CASSDRQVGSPGYTF. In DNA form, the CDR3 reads TGTGCCAGCAGCGACCGACAGGTAGGGAGTCCTGGCTACACCTTC.

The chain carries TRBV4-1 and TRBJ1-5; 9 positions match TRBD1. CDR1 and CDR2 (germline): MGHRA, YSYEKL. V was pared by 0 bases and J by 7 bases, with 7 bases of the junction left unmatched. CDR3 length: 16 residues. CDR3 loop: CASSQDYAGTGQPQHF. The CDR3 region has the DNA TGCGCCAGCAGCCAAGACTACGCAGGGACAGGGCAGCCCCAGCATTTT.

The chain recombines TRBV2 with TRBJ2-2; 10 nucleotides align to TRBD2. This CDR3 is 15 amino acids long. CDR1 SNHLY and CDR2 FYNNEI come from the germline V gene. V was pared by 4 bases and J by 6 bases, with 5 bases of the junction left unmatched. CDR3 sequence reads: CASSGQREGAGELFF. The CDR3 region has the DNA TGTGCCAGCAGTGGCCAGCGGGAGGGTGCCGGGGAGCTGTTTTTT.

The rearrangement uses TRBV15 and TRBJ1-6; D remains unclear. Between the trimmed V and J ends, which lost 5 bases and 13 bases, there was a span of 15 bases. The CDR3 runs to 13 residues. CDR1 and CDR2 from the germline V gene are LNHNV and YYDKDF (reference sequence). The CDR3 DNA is TGTGCCACCAGCCCACAGCCTTTGTCCCCCCTCCACTTT. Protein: CATSPQPLSPLHF.

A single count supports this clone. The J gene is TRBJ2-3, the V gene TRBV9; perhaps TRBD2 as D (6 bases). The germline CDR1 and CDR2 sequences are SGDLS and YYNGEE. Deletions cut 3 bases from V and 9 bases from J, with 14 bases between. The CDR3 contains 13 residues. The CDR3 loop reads CASSAPGLLTQYF. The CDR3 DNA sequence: TGTGCCAGCAGCGCGCCGGGACTTCTCACGCAGTATTTT.

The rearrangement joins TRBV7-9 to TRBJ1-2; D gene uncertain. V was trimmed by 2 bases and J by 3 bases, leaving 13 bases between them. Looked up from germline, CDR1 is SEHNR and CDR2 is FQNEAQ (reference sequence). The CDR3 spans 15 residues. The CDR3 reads CASSLTAPRDYGYTF. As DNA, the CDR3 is TGTGCCAGCAGCTTAACGGCCCCGCGGGACTATGGCTACACCTTC.

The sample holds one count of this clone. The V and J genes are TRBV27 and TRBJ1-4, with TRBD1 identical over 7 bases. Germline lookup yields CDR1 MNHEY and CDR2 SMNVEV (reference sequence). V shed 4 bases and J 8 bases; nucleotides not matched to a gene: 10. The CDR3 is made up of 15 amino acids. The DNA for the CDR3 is TGTGCCAGCAGTTCCGACAGGGAGGAAGGCGAAAAACTGTTTTTT. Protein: CASSSDREEGEKLFF.

The CDR3 loop reads CASSRTGGNYGYTF. DNA of the CDR3: TGTGCCAGCAGTCGGACAGGGGGTAACTATGGCTACACCTTC. The J gene is TRBJ1-2, the V gene TRBV28; 10 bases match TRBD1. Germline CDR1 MDHEN, CDR2 SYDVKM. This CDR3 spans 14 amino acids. V gave up 5 bases and J gave up 1 base; unmatched junction bases: 1.

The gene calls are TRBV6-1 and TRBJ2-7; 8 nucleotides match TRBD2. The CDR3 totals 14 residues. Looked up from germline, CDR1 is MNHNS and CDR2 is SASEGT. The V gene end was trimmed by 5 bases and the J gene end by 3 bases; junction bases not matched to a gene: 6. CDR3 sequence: CASSYELAVYEQYF. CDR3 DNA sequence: TGTGCCAGCAGTTATGAACTAGCGGTCTACGAGCAGTACTTC.